Presented here are 10 T cell receptor beta chains from one specimen sequenced in a study of T-cell reconstitution after alpha-beta-depleted transplantation in children. This sample's TCRbeta library carried unique molecular identifier barcodes. Each CDR3 protein gets one entry after TCRdb re-called the PCR reads with MiXCR. This table has about 4,700 distinct CDR3 sequences, around 7% appearing once. The material was PBMCs, mostly from graft donor cells, obtained 60 days after TCRalphabeta/CD19-depleted stem cell transplant. The receptor set was obtained from a boy in the first two years of life who had a stem cell transplant for SCID, so the T cells may come from the graft donor.

This clonotype has a single count. J is TRBJ2-1 and V is TRBV3-1; D perhaps matches TRBD2 (5 bases). CDR1 is LGHDT, CDR2 YNNKEL, per germline (reference sequence). V gave up 3 bases and J gave up 1 base, with 16 bases separating them. The CDR3 contains 17 residues. Here the CDR3 reads CASSHEVHRESYNEQFF. CDR3 nucleotides: TGTGCCAGCAGCCACGAGGTCCATCGGGAATCCTACAATGAGCAGTTCTTC.

In this sample, this clonotype is medium-sized. The genes are TRBV5-4 and TRBJ2-2; D gene ambiguous. Between the trimmed V and J ends, which lost 4 bases and 0 bases, there was a span of 7 bases. The germline V gene has CDR1 SGHNT and CDR2 YYREEE (reference sequence). The CDR3 contains 14 residues. CDR3 sequence: CASSVGPNTGELFF. The CDR3 bases are TGTGCCAGCAGCGTAGGACCGAACACCGGGGAGCTGTTTTTT.

This clonotype is classed as medium-sized. The chain has TRBV10-3 and TRBJ1-5; D is ambiguous. Looked up from germline, CDR1 is ENHRY and CDR2 is SYGVKD. Trimming left V 2 bases short and J 9 bases short, with 8 bases between. The CDR3 loop spans 12 amino acids. The CDR3 here is CAISEPLRPQHF. The CDR3 nucleotides are TGTGCCATCAGTGAGCCCCTCAGGCCCCAGCATTTT.

At least ten counts were recorded for this clonotype. The V and J genes are TRBV3-1 and TRBJ1-4; TRBD1 aligns across 7 bases. The germline V gene encodes CDR1 LGHDT and CDR2 YNNKEL (reference sequence). CDR3 size: 14 residues. V shed 2 bases, J shed 7 bases, and the junction held 4 bases outside the gene matches. The DNA of the CDR3 is TGTGCCAGCAGCCAAAGGGGGCTGGTTGAAAAACTGTTTTTT. As protein: CASSQRGLVEKLFF.

This clonotype has a count of ten or more. This rearrangement joins TRBV18 to TRBJ1-3, with TRBD1 as a possible D gene (5 bases). CDR3 length: 17 residues. CDR1 is KGHSH, CDR2 LQKENI, per germline. V lost 2 bases to trimming and J lost 0 bases, with 14 bases between them. The CDR3 sequence is CASSPKPGPLSGNTIYF. CDR3 coding DNA: TGTGCCAGCTCACCAAAGCCAGGGCCCCTCTCTGGAAACACCATATATTTT. Using reference TRBV18 and TRBJ1-3 for the parts outside the CDR3, the full variable domain is NAGVMQNPRHLVRRRGQEARLRCSPMKGHSHVYWYRQLPEEGLKFMVYLQKENIIDESGMPKERFSAEFPKEGPSILRIQQVVRGDSAAYFCASSPKPGPLSGNTIYFGEGSWLTVV.

This clonotype qualifies as medium-sized. J is TRBJ1-4 and V is TRBV3-1; a weak D match, TRBD1 (5 bases). The germline V gene has CDR1 LGHDT and CDR2 YNNKEL (reference sequence). The V end was cut by 2 bases, the J end by 8 bases, with 12 bases between. The CDR3 runs to 14 residues. CDR3: CASSQRSGREKLFF. The CDR3 bases are TGTGCCAGCAGCCAACGGTCAGGGCGGGAAAAACTGTTTTTT.

This clonotype is judged medium-sized (0.01 to 0.1%). This chain links TRBV29-1 with TRBJ2-5, with TRBD1 matching over 7 bases. The germline gives CDR1 SQVTM, CDR2 ANQGSEA. J gave up 1 base and V 7 bases, and 3 bases lay outside the gene matches. The CDR3 length is 12 residues. Written as DNA, the CDR3 is TGCAGCGGTCGGGACAGCCAAGAGACCCAGTACTTC. It specifies CSGRDSQETQYF.

This clonotype is categorized as medium-sized. The chain is built from TRBV11-2 and TRBJ1-6; D is undetermined. This CDR3 region has 13 residues. V shed 2 bases and J shed 10 bases, with 9 bases lying between them. Germline assignment: CDR1 SGHAT and CDR2 FQNNGV. DNA of the CDR3: TGTGCCAGCAGCTTAAGACGGGCGTCACCCCTCCACTTT. Amino acid sequence: CASSLRRASPLHF. The full variable domain, completed using reference TRBV11-2 and TRBJ1-6, is EAGVAQSPRYKIIEKRQSVAFWCNPISGHATLYWYQQILGQGPKLLIQFQNNGVVDDSQLPKDRFSAERLKGVDSTLKIQPAKLEDSAVYLCASSLRRASPLHFGNGTRLTVT.

By sample share, this clonotype is medium-sized. This chain links TRBV6-5 with TRBJ2-1, with a possible D match to TRBD1 (5 bases). The germline V gene encodes CDR1 MNHEY and CDR2 SVGAGI. This CDR3 is built from 15 residues. V dropped 2 bases and J dropped 7 bases, with 15 bases sitting between them. The CDR3 DNA reads TGTGCCAGCAGTTACAGGCTGACAGTCTTGAATGAGCAGTTCTTC. Translating gives CASSYRLTVLNEQFF.

By sample fraction, this clonotype is medium-sized (0.01 to 0.1%). The chain recombines TRBV27 with TRBJ1-1; D call uncertain. The CDR3 is 13 amino acids. V dropped 2 bases and J dropped 1 base, with 5 bases sitting between them. From germline, CDR1 is MNHEY and CDR2 SMNVEV (reference sequence). CDR3: CASSLNGNTEAFF. The CDR3 DNA sequence: TGTGCCAGCAGTTTAAACGGGAACACTGAAGCTTTCTTT.